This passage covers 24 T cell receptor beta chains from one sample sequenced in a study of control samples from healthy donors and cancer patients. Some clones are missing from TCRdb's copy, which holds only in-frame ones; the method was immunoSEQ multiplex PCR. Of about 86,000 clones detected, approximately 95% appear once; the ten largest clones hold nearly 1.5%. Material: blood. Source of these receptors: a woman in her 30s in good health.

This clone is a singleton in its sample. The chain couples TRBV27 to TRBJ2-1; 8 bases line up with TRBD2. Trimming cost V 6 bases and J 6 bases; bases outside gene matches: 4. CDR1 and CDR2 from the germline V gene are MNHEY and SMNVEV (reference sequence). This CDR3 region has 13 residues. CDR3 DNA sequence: TGTGCCAGCAGGACCGGGACTAGCAATGAGCAGTTCTTC. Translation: CASRTGTSNEQFF.

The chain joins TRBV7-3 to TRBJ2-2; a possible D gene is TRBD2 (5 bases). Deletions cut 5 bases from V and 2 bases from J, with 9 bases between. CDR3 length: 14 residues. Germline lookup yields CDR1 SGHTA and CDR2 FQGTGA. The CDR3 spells CASSNGINTGELFF. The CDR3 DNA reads TGTGCCAGCAGCAACGGGATTAACACCGGGGAGCTGTTTTTT. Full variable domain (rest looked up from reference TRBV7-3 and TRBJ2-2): GAGVSQTPSNKVTEKGKYVELRCDPISGHTALYWYRQSLGQGPEFLIYFQGTGAADDSGLPNDRFFAVRPEGSVSTLKIQRTERGDSAVYLCASSNGINTGELFFGEGSRLTVL.

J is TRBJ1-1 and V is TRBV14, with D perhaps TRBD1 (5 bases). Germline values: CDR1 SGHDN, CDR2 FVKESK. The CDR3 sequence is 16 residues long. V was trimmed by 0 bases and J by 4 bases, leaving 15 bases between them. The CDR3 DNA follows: TGTGCCAGCAGCCAAGATGCGGGAGCGAGGGGCACTGAAGCTTTCTTT. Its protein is CASSQDAGARGTEAFF. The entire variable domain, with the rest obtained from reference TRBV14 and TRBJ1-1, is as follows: EAGVTQFPSHSVIEKGQTVTLRCDPISGHDNLYWYRRVMGKEIKFLLHFVKESKQDESGMPNNRFLAERTGGTYSTLKVQPAELEDSGVYFCASSQDAGARGTEAFFGQGTRLTVV.

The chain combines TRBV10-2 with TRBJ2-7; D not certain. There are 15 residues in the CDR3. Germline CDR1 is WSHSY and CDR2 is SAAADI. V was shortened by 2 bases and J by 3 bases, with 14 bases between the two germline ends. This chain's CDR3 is CASSEPTQAVYEQYF. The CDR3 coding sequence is TGCGCCAGCAGTGAGCCGACCCAGGCAGTCTACGAGCAGTACTTC.

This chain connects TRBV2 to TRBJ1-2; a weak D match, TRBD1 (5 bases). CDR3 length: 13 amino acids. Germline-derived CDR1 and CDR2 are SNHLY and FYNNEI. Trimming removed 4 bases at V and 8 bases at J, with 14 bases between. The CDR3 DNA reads TGTGCCAGCAGTGTTCGCAGGGATCACGGCTACACCTTC. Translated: CASSVRRDHGYTF.

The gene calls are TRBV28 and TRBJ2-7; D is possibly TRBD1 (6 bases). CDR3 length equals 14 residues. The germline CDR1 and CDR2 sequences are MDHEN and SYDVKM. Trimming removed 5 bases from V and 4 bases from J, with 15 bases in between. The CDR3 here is CASSPGQLAYEQYF. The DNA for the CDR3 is TGTGCCAGCAGTCCCGGACAGTTAGCTTACGAGCAGTACTTC.

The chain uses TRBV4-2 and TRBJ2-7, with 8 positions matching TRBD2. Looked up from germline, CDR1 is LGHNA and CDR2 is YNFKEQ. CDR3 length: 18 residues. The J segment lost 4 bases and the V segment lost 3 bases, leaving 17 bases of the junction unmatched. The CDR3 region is CASSQLGARREGRYEQYF. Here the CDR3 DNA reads TGTGCCAGCAGCCAGTTGGGGGCGCGTCGGGAGGGCCGTTACGAGCAGTACTTC.

CDR3 nucleotides: TGTGCCAGCAGTTTCCAGGGCTATAGCAATCAGCCCCAGCATTTT. Protein product: CASSFQGYSNQPQHF. The chain combines TRBV28 with TRBJ1-5, with D possibly being TRBD1 (5 bases). The V gene lost 3 bases and the J gene lost 0 bases, with 9 bases spanning the gap. The CDR3 has 15 amino acids. Germline CDR1 reads MDHEN; CDR2 reads SYDVKM.

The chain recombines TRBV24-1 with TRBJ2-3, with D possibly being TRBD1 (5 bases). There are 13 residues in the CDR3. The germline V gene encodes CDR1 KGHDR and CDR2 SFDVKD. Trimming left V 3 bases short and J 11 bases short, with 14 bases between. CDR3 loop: CATSDPTGIRQYF. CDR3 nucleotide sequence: TGTGCCACCAGTGATCCCACAGGAATTCGGCAGTATTTT.

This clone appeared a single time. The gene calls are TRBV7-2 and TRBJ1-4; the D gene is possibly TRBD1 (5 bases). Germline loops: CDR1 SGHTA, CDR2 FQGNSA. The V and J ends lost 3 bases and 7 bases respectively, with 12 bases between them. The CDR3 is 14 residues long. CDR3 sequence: CASSFGARGEKLFF. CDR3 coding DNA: TGTGCCAGCAGCTTCGGGGCGCGGGGTGAAAAACTGTTTTTT. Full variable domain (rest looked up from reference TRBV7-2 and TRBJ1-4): GAGVSQSPSNKVTEKGKDVELRCDPISGHTALYWYRQSLGQGLEFLIYFQGNSAPDKSGLPSDRFSAERTGGSVSTLTIQRTQQEDSAVYLCASSFGARGEKLFFGSGTQLSVL.

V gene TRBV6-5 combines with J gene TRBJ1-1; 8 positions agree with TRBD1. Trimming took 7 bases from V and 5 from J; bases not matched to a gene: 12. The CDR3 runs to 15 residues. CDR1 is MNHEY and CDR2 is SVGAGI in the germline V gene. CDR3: CASIRWQGALTEAFF. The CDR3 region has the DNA TGTGCCAGCATTAGATGGCAGGGGGCGCTGACTGAAGCTTTCTTT.

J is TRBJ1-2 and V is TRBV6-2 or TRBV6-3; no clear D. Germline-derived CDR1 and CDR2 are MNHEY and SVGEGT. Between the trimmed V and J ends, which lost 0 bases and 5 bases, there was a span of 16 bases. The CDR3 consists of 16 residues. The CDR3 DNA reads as TGTGCCAGCAGTTACTCAACTTTTCCGGGATTATATGGCTACACCTTC. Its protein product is CASSYSTFPGLYGYTF.

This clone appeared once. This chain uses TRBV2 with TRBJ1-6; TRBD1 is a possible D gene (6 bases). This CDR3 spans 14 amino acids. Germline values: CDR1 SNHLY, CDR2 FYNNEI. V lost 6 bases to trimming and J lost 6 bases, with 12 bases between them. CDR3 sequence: CASRPRGGNSPLHF. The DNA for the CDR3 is TGTGCCAGCAGGCCCAGGGGAGGTAATTCACCCCTCCACTTT.

The CDR3 coding sequence is TGTGCCAGTAGTCAACAGGGGAACTATGGCTACACCTTC. Translated: CASSQQGNYGYTF. The chain uses TRBV19 and TRBJ1-2; 7 positions match TRBD1. Germline CDR1 LNHDA, CDR2 SQIVND (reference sequence). V lost 5 bases and J lost 2; bases outside the gene matches: 2. The CDR3 is made up of 13 amino acids.

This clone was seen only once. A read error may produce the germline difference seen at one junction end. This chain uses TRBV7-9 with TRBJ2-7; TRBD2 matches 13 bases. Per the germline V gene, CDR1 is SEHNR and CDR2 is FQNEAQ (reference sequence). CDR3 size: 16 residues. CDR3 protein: CASSLHTGTSGESSRF. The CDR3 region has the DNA TGTGCCAGCAGCTTACATACCGGGACTAGCGGGGAGTCTTCCAGATTC. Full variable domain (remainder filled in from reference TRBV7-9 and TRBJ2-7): DTGVSQNPRHKITKRGQNVTFRCDPISEHNRLYWYRQTLGQGPEFLTYFQNEAQLEKSRLLSDRFSAERPKGSFSTLEIQRTEQGDSAMYLCASSLHTGTSGESSRFGPGTRLTVT.

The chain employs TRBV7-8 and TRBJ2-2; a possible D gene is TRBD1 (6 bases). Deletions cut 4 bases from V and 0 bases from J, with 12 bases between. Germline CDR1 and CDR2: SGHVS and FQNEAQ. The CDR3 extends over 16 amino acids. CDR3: CASSYGGQTNTGELFF. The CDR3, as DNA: TGTGCCAGCAGCTACGGAGGACAGACGAACACCGGGGAGCTGTTTTTT.

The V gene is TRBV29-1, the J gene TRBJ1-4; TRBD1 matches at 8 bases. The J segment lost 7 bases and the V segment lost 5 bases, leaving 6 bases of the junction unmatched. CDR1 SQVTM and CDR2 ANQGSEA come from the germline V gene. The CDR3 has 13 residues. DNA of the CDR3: TGCAGCGTTACTCAGGGGGCACGTGAAAAACTGTTTTTT. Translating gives CSVTQGAREKLFF.

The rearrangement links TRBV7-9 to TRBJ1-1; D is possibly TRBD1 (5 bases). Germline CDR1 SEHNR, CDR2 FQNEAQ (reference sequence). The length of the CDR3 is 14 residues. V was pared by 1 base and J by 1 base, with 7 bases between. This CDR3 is CASSLEQANTEAFF. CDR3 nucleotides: TGTGCCAGCAGCTTAGAACAGGCGAACACTGAAGCTTTCTTT.

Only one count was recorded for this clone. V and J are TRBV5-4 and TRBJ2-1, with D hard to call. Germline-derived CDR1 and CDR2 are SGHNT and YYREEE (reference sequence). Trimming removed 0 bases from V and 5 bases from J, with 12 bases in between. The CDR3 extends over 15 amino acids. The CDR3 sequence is CASSLGPSVNNEQFF. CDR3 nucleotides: TGTGCCAGCAGCTTGGGGCCGTCGGTAAACAATGAGCAGTTCTTC.

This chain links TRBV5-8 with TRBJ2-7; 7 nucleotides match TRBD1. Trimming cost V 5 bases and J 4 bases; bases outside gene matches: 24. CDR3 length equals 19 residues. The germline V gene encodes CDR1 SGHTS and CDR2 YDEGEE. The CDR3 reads CASSLLAGTHRGPPYEQYF. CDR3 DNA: TGTGCCAGCAGTCTTTTGGCAGGTACACACAGGGGCCCCCCTTACGAGCAGTACTTC.

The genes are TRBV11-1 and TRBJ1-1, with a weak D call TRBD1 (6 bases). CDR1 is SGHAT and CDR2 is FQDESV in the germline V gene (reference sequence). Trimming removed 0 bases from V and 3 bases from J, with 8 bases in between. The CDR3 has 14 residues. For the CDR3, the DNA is TGTGCCAGCAGCTTAGCTTGGGGGCACACTGAAGCTTTCTTT. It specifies CASSLAWGHTEAFF.

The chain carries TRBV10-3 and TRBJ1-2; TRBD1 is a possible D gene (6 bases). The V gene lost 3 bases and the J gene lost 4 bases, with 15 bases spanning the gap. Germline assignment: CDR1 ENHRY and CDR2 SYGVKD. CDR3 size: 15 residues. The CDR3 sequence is CAISEDGGGTYGYTF. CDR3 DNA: TGTGCCATCAGTGAAGATGGAGGGGGGACCTATGGCTACACCTTC.

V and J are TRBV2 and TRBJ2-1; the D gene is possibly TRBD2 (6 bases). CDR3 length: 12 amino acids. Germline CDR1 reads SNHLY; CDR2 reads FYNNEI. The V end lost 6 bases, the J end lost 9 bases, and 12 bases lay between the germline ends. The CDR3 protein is CASSRENLEQFF. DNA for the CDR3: TGTGCCAGCAGCCGGGAGAACCTTGAGCAGTTCTTC.

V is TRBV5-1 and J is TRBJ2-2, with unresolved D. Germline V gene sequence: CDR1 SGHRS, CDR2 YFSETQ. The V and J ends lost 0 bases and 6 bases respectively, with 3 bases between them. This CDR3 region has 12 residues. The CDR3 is CASSLDPGELFF. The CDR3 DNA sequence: TGCGCCAGCAGCTTGGATCCCGGGGAGCTGTTTTTT.